This T cell receptor (beta chain) originates from a study of radiation and T cells in renal cell carcinoma. General observations from the study: Pretreatment tumor biopsies were lacking, so baseline clonotypes are unknown. From baseline, blood top tumor clonotypes peaked at 2 weeks post-radiation.

Repertoires were generated with immunoSEQ multiplex PCR, while TCRdb's copy carries only in-frame clones and drops some. Of some 60,000 clones detected, 70% to 80% appear once; the ten largest clones hold over 6%. Time point here: blood 2 weeks post-SBRT. Treatment noted: 15 Gy SBRT to primary tumor, nephrectomy 4 weeks later. Radiation-treated patients gave blood at baseline, week 2 and week 4. Clear cell pathology was present in this patient's renal cell carcinoma. Comment on this clone: Its antigen is still unknown.

This CDR3 comprises 16 residues. The germline V and J ends were trimmed by 5 bases and 3 bases, with 16 bases remaining between them. Germline V gene sequence: CDR1 SGHTA, CDR2 FQGTGA. The chain employs TRBV7-3 and TRBJ2-2; D may correspond to TRBD1 or TRBD2 (5 bases each). This receptor was obtained from a man aged 60 to 75 with renal cell carcinoma. The sequencing here drew on blood, taken from a patient whose treatment included radiotherapy and nephrectomy. CDR3 DNA sequence: TGTGCCAGCAGCCTTATAGGGACGGCGGACACCGGGGAGCTGTTTTTT. Protein product: CASSLIGTADTGELFF.